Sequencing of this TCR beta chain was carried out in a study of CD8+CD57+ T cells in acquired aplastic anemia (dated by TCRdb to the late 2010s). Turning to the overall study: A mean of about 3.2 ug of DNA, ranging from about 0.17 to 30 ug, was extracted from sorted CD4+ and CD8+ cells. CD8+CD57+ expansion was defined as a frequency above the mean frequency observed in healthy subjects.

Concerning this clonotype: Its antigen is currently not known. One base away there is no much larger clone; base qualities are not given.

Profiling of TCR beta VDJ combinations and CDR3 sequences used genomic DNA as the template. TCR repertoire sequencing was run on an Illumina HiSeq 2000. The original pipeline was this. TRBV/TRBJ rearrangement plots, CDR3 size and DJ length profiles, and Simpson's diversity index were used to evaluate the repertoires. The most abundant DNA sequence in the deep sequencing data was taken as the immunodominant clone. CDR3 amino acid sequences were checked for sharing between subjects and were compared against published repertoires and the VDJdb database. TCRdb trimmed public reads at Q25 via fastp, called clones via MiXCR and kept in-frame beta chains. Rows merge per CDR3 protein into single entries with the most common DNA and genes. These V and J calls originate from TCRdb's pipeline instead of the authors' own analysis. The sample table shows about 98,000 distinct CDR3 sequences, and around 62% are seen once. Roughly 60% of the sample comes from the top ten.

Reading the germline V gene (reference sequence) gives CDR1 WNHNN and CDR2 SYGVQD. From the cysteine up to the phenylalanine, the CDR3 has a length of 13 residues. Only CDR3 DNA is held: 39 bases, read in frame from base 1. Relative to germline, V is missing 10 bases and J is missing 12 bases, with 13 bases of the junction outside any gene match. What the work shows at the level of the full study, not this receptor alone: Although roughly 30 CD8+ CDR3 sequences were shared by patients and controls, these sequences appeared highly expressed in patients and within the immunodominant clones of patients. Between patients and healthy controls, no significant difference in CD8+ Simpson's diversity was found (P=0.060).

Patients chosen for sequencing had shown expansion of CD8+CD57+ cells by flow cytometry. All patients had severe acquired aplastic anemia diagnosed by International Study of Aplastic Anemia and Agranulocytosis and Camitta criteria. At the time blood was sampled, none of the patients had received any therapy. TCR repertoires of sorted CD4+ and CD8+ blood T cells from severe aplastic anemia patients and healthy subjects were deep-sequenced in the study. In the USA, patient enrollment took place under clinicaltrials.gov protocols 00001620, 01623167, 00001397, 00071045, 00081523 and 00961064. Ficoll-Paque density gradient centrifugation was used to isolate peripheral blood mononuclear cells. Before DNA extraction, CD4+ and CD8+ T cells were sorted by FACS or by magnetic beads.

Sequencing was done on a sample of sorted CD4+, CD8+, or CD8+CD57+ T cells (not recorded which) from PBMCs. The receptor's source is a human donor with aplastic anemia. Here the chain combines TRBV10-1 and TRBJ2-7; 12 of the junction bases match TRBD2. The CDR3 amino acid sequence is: CATLPTSGSMWYF. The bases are TGCGCCACCCTACCGACTAGCGGGAGTATGTGGTACTTC.